The clone carrying this T cell receptor beta chain has just a few counts. Diagnoses were established using clinical symptoms, serum thyroxine and TRAb, thyroid ultrasound and orbital computed tomography. CDR1 and CDR2 from the germline V gene are MDHEN and SYDVKM. Trimming took 11 bases from V and 3 from J, leaving 11 bases between them. CDR3 length equals 11 residues. The entry originates in a study of T cells in Graves' hyperthyroidism and ophthalmopathy. Amplification yielded TCR beta CDR3 regions, with RNA transcripts as the source. TCR CDR3 regions were first amplified by RT-PCR with HTBI primers. TCRdb re-derived calls from the multiplex PCR reads in MiXCR, one entry per CDR3 protein. The sample carries 400,000 to 600,000 distinct CDR3 sequences, around 16% recorded once.

The V and J genes are TRBV28 and TRBJ2-7, with D perhaps TRBD1 (5 bases). The sequenced sample was blood. This receptor was identified in a woman in her thirties with Graves' ophthalmopathy. The CDR3 sequence: CAGSRVYEQYF. The CDR3 DNA is TGTGCCGGCTCCAGGGTCTACGAGCAGTACTTC.